Listed below are T cell receptor beta chains from one sample, sequenced in a study of beta chain features in type 1 diabetes. Generated by immunoSEQ multiplex PCR, the TCRdb table keeps only in-frame clones and is missing some. This sample has about 150,000 clones; around 8% occur once, and the top ten carry 0.55% to 0.75%. Source material: central memory CD4+ T cells from blood. The receptors originated from a man aged 18 to 30 in good health. CDR3s include the opening cysteine and the closing phenylalanine or tryptophan. Each record gives: D gene, V gene, J gene, CDR3 length, clone size, CDR3 DNA, CDR3 protein. The D gene is left open where the match is weak. Only part of the rows carry a size: once, few, many, or a class if the clone is expanded.

D gene: TRBD2
V gene: TRBV30
J gene: TRBJ2-5
CDR3 length: 14
clone size: many
CDR3 DNA: TGTGCCTGGGGGCTCGGACTAGCGGGAGAGACCCAGTACTTC
CDR3 protein: CAWGLGLAGETQYF

D gene: .
V gene: TRBV18
J gene: TRBJ2-7
CDR3 length: 13
clone size: .
CDR3 DNA: TGTGCCAGCTCACCCCCTGTCGGGGACGAGCAGTACTTC
CDR3 protein: CASSPPVGDEQYF

D gene: .
V gene: TRBV18
J gene: TRBJ1-2
CDR3 length: 13
clone size: few
CDR3 DNA: TGTGCCAGCTCAGGACGGGAGGACTATGGCTACACCTTC
CDR3 protein: CASSGREDYGYTF

D gene: .
V gene: TRBV10-3
J gene: TRBJ1-1
CDR3 length: 15
clone size: many
CDR3 DNA: TGTGCCATCAGAACGGAGACAGGATTGGGGGTTGAAGCTTTCTTT
CDR3 protein: CAIRTETGLGVEAFF

D gene: .
V gene: TRBV20-1
J gene: TRBJ1-2
CDR3 length: 11
clone size: .
CDR3 DNA: TGCAGTGCCGCGACTGAGTATGGCTACACCTTC
CDR3 protein: CSAATEYGYTF

D gene: .
V gene: TRBV2
J gene: TRBJ1-2
CDR3 length: 13
clone size: .
CDR3 DNA: TGTGCCAGCAGTGAAGCCAGGAACTATGGCTACACCTTC
CDR3 protein: CASSEARNYGYTF

D gene: .
V gene: TRBV7-7
J gene: TRBJ1-3
CDR3 length: 15
clone size: few
CDR3 DNA: TGTGCTAGCAGCCCCGGGACATTCTCTGGAAACACCATATATTTT
CDR3 protein: CASSPGTFSGNTIYF

D gene: TRBD1
V gene: TRBV7-2
J gene: TRBJ2-3
CDR3 length: 14
clone size: .
CDR3 DNA: TGTGCCAGCAGCCGACAGGGGGAGACAGATACGCAGTATTTT
CDR3 protein: CASSRQGETDTQYF

D gene: .
V gene: TRBV28
J gene: TRBJ2-7
CDR3 length: 15
clone size: few
CDR3 DNA: TGTGCCAGCAGTCTGTTAGGACAGAGCTCCTACGAGCAGTACTTC
CDR3 protein: CASSLLGQSSYEQYF

D gene: TRBD2
V gene: TRBV4-3
J gene: TRBJ2-2
CDR3 length: 17
clone size: few
CDR3 DNA: TGCGCCAGCAGCCAAGAAGCTCTAGCGGGAGCCACCGGGGAGCTGTTTTTT
CDR3 protein: CASSQEALAGATGELFF

D gene: .
V gene: TRBV4-3
J gene: TRBJ2-3
CDR3 length: 15
clone size: few
CDR3 DNA: TGCGCCAGCAGCCTATTAGGACAAGACACAGATACGCAGTATTTT
CDR3 protein: CASSLLGQDTDTQYF

D gene: TRBD2
V gene: TRBV25-1
J gene: TRBJ2-1
CDR3 length: 16
clone size: few
CDR3 DNA: TGTGCCAGCAGTGAATCAAGAGCGGGAGGGATGTATGAGCAGTTCTTC
CDR3 protein: CASSESRAGGMYEQFF

D gene: TRBD1
V gene: TRBV4-2
J gene: TRBJ2-7
CDR3 length: 16
clone size: .
CDR3 DNA: TGTGCCAGCAGCCCCAGCCGGACAGGGGGCTCCTACGAGCAGTACTTC
CDR3 protein: CASSPSRTGGSYEQYF

D gene: .
V gene: TRBV27
J gene: TRBJ2-3
CDR3 length: 14
clone size: few
CDR3 DNA: TGTGCCAGCAGCTCAGGGGGGCACACAGATACGCAGTATTTT
CDR3 protein: CASSSGGHTDTQYF

D gene: .
V gene: TRBV15
J gene: TRBJ2-7
CDR3 length: 16
clone size: .
CDR3 DNA: TGTGCCACCAGCCCAGGGGCGATGGCGGACGACTACGAGCAGTACTTC
CDR3 protein: CATSPGAMADDYEQYF

D gene: .
V gene: TRBV30
J gene: TRBJ1-1
CDR3 length: 13
clone size: many
CDR3 DNA: TGTGCCTGGAGTGCAGGGTGGTTATCTGAAGCTTTCTTT
CDR3 protein: CAWSAGWLSEAFF

D gene: .
V gene: TRBV7-3
J gene: TRBJ2-5
CDR3 length: 15
clone size: .
CDR3 DNA: TGTGCCAGCAGCCCCCAGGGGTGGGTGGGAGAGACCCAGTACTTC
CDR3 protein: CASSPQGWVGETQYF

D gene: TRBD2
V gene: TRBV9
J gene: TRBJ2-3
CDR3 length: 16
clone size: few
CDR3 DNA: TGTGCCAGCAGCCCCCTAGCGGGAGGTAGCACAGATACGCAGTATTTT
CDR3 protein: CASSPLAGGSTDTQYF

D gene: .
V gene: TRBV9
J gene: TRBJ2-1
CDR3 length: 16
clone size: .
CDR3 DNA: TGTGCCAGCAGCGTAGGGGGGCGCCACGGAGACAATGAGCAGTTCTTC
CDR3 protein: CASSVGGRHGDNEQFF

D gene: .
V gene: TRBV30
J gene: TRBJ1-2
CDR3 length: 13
clone size: many
CDR3 DNA: TGTGCCTGGAGCATACAGGGTTTAACTGGCTACACCTTC
CDR3 protein: CAWSIQGLTGYTF

D gene: TRBD2
V gene: TRBV7-2
J gene: TRBJ2-5
CDR3 length: 16
clone size: few
CDR3 DNA: TGTGCCAGCAGAAACCCGGGGAGGGGATCTCAAGAGACCCAGTACTTC
CDR3 protein: CASRNPGRGSQETQYF

D gene: TRBD2
V gene: TRBV9
J gene: TRBJ2-1
CDR3 length: 16
clone size: .
CDR3 DNA: TGTGCCAGCAGCGTAGCAGGCGGGAGCTCCTACAATGAGCAGTTCTTC
CDR3 protein: CASSVAGGSSYNEQFF

D gene: TRBD1
V gene: TRBV5-1
J gene: TRBJ2-5
CDR3 length: 15
clone size: few
CDR3 DNA: TGCGCCAGCAGCTGGACAGGGGTCTCTGGAGAGACCCAGTACTTC
CDR3 protein: CASSWTGVSGETQYF

D gene: .
V gene: TRBV11-2
J gene: TRBJ2-1
CDR3 length: 14
clone size: few
CDR3 DNA: TGTGCCAGCATCCCCGGGTCCGGGGTCAATGAGCAGTTCTTC
CDR3 protein: CASIPGSGVNEQFF

D gene: TRBD2
V gene: TRBV5-1
J gene: TRBJ2-5
CDR3 length: 14
clone size: .
CDR3 DNA: TGCGCCAGCACCGACCGGGAGGGTTCCGAGACCCAGTACTTC
CDR3 protein: CASTDREGSETQYF

D gene: TRBD1
V gene: TRBV11-2
J gene: TRBJ2-5
CDR3 length: 17
clone size: few
CDR3 DNA: TGTGCCAGCAGCTTAGATCTGACAGGGGGCATGGGTGAGACCCAGTACTTC
CDR3 protein: CASSLDLTGGMGETQYF

D gene: .
V gene: TRBV2
J gene: TRBJ2-5
CDR3 length: 12
clone size: many
CDR3 DNA: TGTGCCAGCACCCAGGGAGGCGAGACCCAGTACTTC
CDR3 protein: CASTQGGETQYF

D gene: TRBD2
V gene: TRBV28
J gene: TRBJ2-3
CDR3 length: 16
clone size: .
CDR3 DNA: TGTGCCAGCAGTCCGCGGACTAGCGGGAGTGGCGATACGCAGTATTTT
CDR3 protein: CASSPRTSGSGDTQYF

D gene: .
V gene: TRBV7-2
J gene: TRBJ2-7
CDR3 length: 12
clone size: many
CDR3 DNA: TGTGCCAGCAGCCTGACAGTGTCCGAGCAGTACTTC
CDR3 protein: CASSLTVSEQYF

D gene: .
V gene: TRBV29-1
J gene: TRBJ2-3
CDR3 length: 13
clone size: .
CDR3 DNA: TGCAGCGTTGAGAAGGGGGGGTCAGATACGCAGTATTTT
CDR3 protein: CSVEKGGSDTQYF

D gene: TRBD1
V gene: TRBV5-1
J gene: TRBJ2-3
CDR3 length: 15
clone size: many
CDR3 DNA: TGCGCCAGCAGCCAAGGGACAGGCTCGTTGGATACGCAGTATTTT
CDR3 protein: CASSQGTGSLDTQYF

D gene: .
V gene: TRBV6-6
J gene: TRBJ2-4
CDR3 length: 13
clone size: few
CDR3 DNA: TGTGCCAGCATAGGGGGTGCCAAAAACATTCAGTACTTC
CDR3 protein: CASIGGAKNIQYF

D gene: TRBD2
V gene: TRBV9
J gene: TRBJ2-1
CDR3 length: 17
clone size: .
CDR3 DNA: TGTGCCAGCAGCTTCCGACTAGCGGGGGGGCCGTTGAGTGAGCAGTTCTTC
CDR3 protein: CASSFRLAGGPLSEQFF

D gene: .
V gene: TRBV5-1
J gene: TRBJ1-4
CDR3 length: 15
clone size: .
CDR3 DNA: TGCGCCAGCAGCCCCGGCGGGGTTGAAGGCGAAAAACTGTTTTTT
CDR3 protein: CASSPGGVEGEKLFF

D gene: .
V gene: TRBV27
J gene: TRBJ2-2
CDR3 length: 18
clone size: .
CDR3 DNA: TGTGCCAGCAGTTTATCTAGACAGATTACAGCGAACACCGGGGAGCTGTTTTTT
CDR3 protein: CASSLSRQITANTGELFF

D gene: TRBD2
V gene: TRBV7-3
J gene: TRBJ2-3
CDR3 length: 18
clone size: few
CDR3 DNA: TGTGCCAGCAGCTCCGGGACTAGCGGGGTACCTAGCACAGATACGCAGTATTTT
CDR3 protein: CASSSGTSGVPSTDTQYF

D gene: .
V gene: TRBV19
J gene: TRBJ1-1
CDR3 length: 13
clone size: .
CDR3 DNA: TGTGCCAGTAGTATGTCCCGGAACACTGAAGCTTTCTTT
CDR3 protein: CASSMSRNTEAFF

D gene: TRBD2
V gene: TRBV19
J gene: TRBJ2-3
CDR3 length: 15
clone size: few
CDR3 DNA: TGTGCCAGTAGGAGGACTAGCGGGAGGGCCGATACGCAGTATTTT
CDR3 protein: CASRRTSGRADTQYF

D gene: TRBD1
V gene: TRBV5-4
J gene: TRBJ2-6
CDR3 length: 18
clone size: few
CDR3 DNA: TGTGCCAGCAGCCAAATAGGACAGGCTAGCTCTGGGGCCAACGTCCTGACTTTC
CDR3 protein: CASSQIGQASSGANVLTF

D gene: TRBD1
V gene: TRBV14
J gene: TRBJ2-5
CDR3 length: 15
clone size: few
CDR3 DNA: TGTGCCAGCAGCCAACACGAACCGGGGACAGAGCCCCAGTACTTC
CDR3 protein: CASSQHEPGTEPQYF

D gene: TRBD1
V gene: TRBV9
J gene: TRBJ1-1
CDR3 length: 16
clone size: few
CDR3 DNA: TGTGCCAGCAGCGCGCAACAGGGGGCCTTGAACACTGAAGCTTTCTTT
CDR3 protein: CASSAQQGALNTEAFF

D gene: TRBD1
V gene: TRBV18
J gene: TRBJ2-5
CDR3 length: 15
clone size: .
CDR3 DNA: TGTGCCAGCTCACCACCTGGGACAGGCCAAGAGACCCAGTACTTC
CDR3 protein: CASSPPGTGQETQYF

D gene: TRBD2
V gene: TRBV30
J gene: TRBJ2-7
CDR3 length: 12
clone size: .
CDR3 DNA: TGTGCCTGGGGGGGGGAGTTCTACGAGCAGTACTTC
CDR3 protein: CAWGGEFYEQYF

D gene: TRBD1
V gene: TRBV5-1
J gene: TRBJ2-3
CDR3 length: 15
clone size: few
CDR3 DNA: TGCGCCAGCAGCTTGGGGGGACAGAGCACAGATACGCAGTATTTT
CDR3 protein: CASSLGGQSTDTQYF

D gene: TRBD2
V gene: TRBV9
J gene: TRBJ2-2
CDR3 length: 17
clone size: few
CDR3 DNA: TGTGCCAGCAGCTTTAACTCCGGCGGGAGGGCGGCCGGGGAGCTGTTTTTT
CDR3 protein: CASSFNSGGRAAGELFF